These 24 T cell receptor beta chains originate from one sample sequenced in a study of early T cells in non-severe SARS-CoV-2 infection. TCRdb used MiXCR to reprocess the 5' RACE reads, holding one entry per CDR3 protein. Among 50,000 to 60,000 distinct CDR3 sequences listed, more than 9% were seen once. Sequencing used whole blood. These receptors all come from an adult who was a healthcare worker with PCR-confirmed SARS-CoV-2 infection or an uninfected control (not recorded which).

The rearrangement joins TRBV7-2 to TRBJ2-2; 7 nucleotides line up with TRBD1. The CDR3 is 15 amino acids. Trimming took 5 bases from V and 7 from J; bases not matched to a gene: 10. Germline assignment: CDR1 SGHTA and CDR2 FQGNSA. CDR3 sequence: CASSHRGRASGELFF. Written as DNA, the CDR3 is TGTGCCAGCAGCCACAGGGGCCGAGCGAGCGGGGAGCTGTTTTTT.

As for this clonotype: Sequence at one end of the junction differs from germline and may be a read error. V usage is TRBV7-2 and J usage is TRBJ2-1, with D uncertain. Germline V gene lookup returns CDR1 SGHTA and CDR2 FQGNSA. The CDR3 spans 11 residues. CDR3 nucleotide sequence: TGTGCCAGCAGCCCCTTTGAAGAGCAGCTCTTC. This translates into CASSPFEEQLF.

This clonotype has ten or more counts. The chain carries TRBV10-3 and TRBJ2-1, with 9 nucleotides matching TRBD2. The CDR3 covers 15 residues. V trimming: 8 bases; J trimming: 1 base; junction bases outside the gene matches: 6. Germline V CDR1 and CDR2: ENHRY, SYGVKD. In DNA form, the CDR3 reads TGTGCCATCGGAAGCGGGGGGCCGTCCTACAATGAGCAGTTCTTC. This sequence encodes CAIGSGGPSYNEQFF.

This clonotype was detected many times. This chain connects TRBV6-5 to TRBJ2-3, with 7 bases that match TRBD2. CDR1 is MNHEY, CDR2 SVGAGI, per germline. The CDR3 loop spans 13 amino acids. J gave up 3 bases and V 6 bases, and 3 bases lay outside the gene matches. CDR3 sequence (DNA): TGTGCCAGCAGGAAGGGAGGGACAGATACGCAGTATTTT. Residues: CASRKGGTDTQYF.

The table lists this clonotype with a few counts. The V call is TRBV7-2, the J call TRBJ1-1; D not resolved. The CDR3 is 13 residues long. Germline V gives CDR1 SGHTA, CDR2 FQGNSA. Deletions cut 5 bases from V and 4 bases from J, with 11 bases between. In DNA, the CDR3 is TGTGCCAGCAGCCCCCGAGGAGGCACTGAAGCTTTCTTT. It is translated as CASSPRGGTEAFF. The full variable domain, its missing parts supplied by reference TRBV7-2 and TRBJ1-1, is GAGVSQSPSNKVTEKGKDVELRCDPISGHTALYWYRQSLGQGLEFLIYFQGNSAPDKSGLPSDRFSAERTGGSVSTLTIQRTQQEDSAVYLCASSPRGGTEAFFGQGTRLTVV.

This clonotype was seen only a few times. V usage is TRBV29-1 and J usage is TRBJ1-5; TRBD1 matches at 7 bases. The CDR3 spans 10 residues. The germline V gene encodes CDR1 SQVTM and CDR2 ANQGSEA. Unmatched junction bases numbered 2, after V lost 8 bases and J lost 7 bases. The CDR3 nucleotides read TGCAGCCTAGGGGGCCAGCCCCAGCATTTT. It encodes CSLGGQPQHF. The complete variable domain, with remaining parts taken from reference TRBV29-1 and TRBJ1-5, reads SAVISQKPSRDICQRGTSLTIQCQVDSQVTMMFWYRQQPGQSLTLIATANQGSEATYESGFVIDKFPISRPNLTFSTLTVSNMSPEDSSIYLCSLGGQPQHFGDGTRLSIL.

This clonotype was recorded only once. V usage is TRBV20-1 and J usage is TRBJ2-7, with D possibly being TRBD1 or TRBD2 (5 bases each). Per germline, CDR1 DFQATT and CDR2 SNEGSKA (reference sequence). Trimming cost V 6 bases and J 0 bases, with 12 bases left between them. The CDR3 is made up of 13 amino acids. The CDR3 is CSAPGTDSYEQYF. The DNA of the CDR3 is TGCAGTGCCCCCGGGACGGACTCCTACGAGCAGTACTTC.

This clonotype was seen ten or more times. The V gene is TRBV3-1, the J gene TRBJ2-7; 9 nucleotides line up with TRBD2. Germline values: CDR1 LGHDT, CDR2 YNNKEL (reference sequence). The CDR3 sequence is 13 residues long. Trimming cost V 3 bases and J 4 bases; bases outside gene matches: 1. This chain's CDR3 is CASSQRGGYEQYF. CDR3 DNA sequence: TGTGCCAGCAGCCAGCGGGGGGGATACGAGCAGTACTTC.

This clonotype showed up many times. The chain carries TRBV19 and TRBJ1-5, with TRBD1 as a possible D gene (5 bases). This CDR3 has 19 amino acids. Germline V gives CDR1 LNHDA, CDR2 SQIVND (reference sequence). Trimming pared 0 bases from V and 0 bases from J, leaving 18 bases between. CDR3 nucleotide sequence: TGTGCCAGTAGTATAGAGGCCAGGGACTACTCCTATAGCAATCAGCCCCAGCATTTT. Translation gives CASSIEARDYSYSNQPQHF.

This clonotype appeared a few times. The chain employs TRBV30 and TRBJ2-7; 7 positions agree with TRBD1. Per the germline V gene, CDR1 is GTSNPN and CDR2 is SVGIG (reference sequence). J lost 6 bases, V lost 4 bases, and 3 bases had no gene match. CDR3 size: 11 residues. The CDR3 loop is CAWTGTAEQYF. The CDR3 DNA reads TGTGCCTGGACCGGGACAGCCGAGCAGTACTTC.

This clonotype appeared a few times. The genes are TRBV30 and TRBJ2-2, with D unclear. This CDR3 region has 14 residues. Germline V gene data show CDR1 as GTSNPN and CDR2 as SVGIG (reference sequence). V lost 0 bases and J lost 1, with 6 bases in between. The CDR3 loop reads CAWSVRLNTGELFF. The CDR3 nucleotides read TGTGCCTGGAGTGTAAGATTGAACACCGGGGAGCTGTTTTTT. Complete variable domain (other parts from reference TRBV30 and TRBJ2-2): SQTIHQWPATLVQPVGSPLSLECTVEGTSNPNLYWYRQAAGRGLQLLFYSVGIGQISSEVPQNLSASRPQDRQFILSSKKLLLSDSGFYLCAWSVRLNTGELFFGEGSRLTVL.

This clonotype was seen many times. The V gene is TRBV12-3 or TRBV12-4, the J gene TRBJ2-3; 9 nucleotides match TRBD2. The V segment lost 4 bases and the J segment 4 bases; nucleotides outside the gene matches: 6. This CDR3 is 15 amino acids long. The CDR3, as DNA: TGTGCCAGCAGTTACCGCGGGGGGGCGGCAGATACGCAGTATTTT. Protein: CASSYRGGAADTQYF.

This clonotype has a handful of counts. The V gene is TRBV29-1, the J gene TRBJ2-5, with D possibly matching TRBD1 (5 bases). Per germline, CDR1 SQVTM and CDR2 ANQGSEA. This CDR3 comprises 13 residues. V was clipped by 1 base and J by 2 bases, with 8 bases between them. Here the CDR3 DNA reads TGCAGCGTTGAAGCAGGGAATCAAGAGACCCAGTACTTC. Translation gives CSVEAGNQETQYF.

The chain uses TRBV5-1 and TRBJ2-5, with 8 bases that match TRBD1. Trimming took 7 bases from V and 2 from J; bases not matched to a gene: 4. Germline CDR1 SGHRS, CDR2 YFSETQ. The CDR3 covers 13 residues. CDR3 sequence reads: CASYDRGQETQYF. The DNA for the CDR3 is TGCGCCAGCTATGACAGGGGACAAGAGACCCAGTACTTC.

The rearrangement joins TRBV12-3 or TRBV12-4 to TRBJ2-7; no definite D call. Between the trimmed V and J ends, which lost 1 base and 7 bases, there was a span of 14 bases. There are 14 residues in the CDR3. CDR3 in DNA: TGTGCCAGCAGTTTAGGGTCACAGTTTGGGGAGCAGTACTTC. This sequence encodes CASSLGSQFGEQYF.

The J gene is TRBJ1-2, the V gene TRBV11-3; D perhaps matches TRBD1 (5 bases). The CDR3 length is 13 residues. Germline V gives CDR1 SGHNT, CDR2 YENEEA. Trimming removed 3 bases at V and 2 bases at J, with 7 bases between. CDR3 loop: CASSFGGNYGYTF. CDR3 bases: TGTGCCAGCAGCTTTGGGGGAAACTATGGCTACACCTTC.

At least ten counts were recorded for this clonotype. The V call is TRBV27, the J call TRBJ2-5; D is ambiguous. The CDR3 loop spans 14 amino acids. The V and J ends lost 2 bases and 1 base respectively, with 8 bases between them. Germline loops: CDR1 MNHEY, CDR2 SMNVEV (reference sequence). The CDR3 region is CASSLKSTQETQYF. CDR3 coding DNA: TGTGCCAGCAGTTTAAAAAGCACCCAAGAGACCCAGTACTTC.

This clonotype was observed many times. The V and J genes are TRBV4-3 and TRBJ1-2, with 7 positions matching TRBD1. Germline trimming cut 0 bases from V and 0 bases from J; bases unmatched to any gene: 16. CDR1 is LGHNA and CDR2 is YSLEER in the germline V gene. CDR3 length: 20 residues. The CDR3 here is CASSQDYQTGFFRANYGYTF. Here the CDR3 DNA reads TGCGCCAGCAGCCAAGATTATCAGACAGGGTTTTTTCGGGCTAACTATGGCTACACCTTC.

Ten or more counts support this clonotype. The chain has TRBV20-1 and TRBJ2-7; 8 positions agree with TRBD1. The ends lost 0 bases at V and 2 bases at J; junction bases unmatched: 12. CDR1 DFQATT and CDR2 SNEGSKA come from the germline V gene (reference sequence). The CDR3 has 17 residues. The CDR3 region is CSARDHYRATGAYEQYF. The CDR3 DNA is TGCAGTGCTAGAGATCACTATCGCGCGACAGGGGCCTACGAGCAGTACTTC.

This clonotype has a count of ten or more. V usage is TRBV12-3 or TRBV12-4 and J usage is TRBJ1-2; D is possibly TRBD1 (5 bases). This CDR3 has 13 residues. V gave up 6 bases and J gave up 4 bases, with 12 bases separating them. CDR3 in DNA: TGTGCCAGCAGGCCAACAGGTCCCTATGGCTACACCTTC. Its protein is CASRPTGPYGYTF.

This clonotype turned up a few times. CDR3 nucleotide sequence: TGTGCCAGCAGCTTAGTTTTGCGCGGAGAGCAGTTCTTC. Protein sequence: CASSLVLRGEQFF. The V and J genes are TRBV7-8 and TRBJ2-1, with unresolved D. With 1 base removed from V and 10 bases from J, the gap between germline ends came to 11 bases. CDR1 SGHVS and CDR2 FQNEAQ come from the germline V gene. The CDR3 loop spans 13 amino acids.

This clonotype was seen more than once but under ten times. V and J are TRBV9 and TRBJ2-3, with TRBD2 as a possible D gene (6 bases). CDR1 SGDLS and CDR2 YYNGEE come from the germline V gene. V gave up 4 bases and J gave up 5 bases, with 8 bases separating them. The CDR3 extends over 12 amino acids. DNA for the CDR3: TGTGCCAGCAGCCTGACTAGAGATACGCAGTATTTT. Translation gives CASSLTRDTQYF.

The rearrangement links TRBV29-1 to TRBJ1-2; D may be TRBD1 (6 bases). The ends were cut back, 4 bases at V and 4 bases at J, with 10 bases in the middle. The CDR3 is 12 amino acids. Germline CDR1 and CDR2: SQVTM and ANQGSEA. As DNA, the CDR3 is TGCAGCGTTGTGCAGGGGATCTATGGCTACACCTTC. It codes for CSVVQGIYGYTF.

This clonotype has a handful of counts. The CDR3 sequence is CASSLTGGHSSYEQYF. CDR3 DNA: TGCGCCAGCAGCTTGACAGGGGGCCATAGCTCCTACGAGCAGTACTTC. The chain couples TRBV5-1 to TRBJ2-7, with 9 bases that match TRBD1. The J segment lost 0 bases and the V segment lost 1 base, leaving 5 bases of the junction unmatched. CDR3 length: 16 amino acids. Germline V lookup: CDR1 SGHRS, CDR2 YFSETQ.